This TCR beta chain was identified in a study of shared clonotypes between healthy human individuals. The protocol was immunoSEQ multiplex PCR, while the TCRdb copy is restricted to in-frame clones and leaves out a portion. The sample consists of 740,000 or so clones, around 78% of them appearing once. The germline CDR1 and CDR2 sequences are PRHDT and FYEKMQ (reference sequence). The CDR3 has 17 residues. V lost 5 bases and J lost 3; bases outside the gene matches: 14. Study conclusions and caveats: Inspection by rarefaction showed sorted-subset sequencing to be incomplete despite large depth. Only a few donors were included, so the genetic and exposure-history diversity represented was limited.

With respect to this clone: No antigen is known for it.

This clonotype was obtained from a woman aged 25 to 39 in good health. Sample: memory CD4+ T cells sorted from blood. The subset was: CD45RA-negative fraction. V usage is TRBV13 and J usage is TRBJ1-1; TRBD1 agrees at 8 bases. The CDR3 nucleotides read TGTGCCAGCAGCGGCCGACAGGGGAATATTTATGACACTGAAGCTTTCTTT. This translates into CASSGRQGNIYDTEAFF.